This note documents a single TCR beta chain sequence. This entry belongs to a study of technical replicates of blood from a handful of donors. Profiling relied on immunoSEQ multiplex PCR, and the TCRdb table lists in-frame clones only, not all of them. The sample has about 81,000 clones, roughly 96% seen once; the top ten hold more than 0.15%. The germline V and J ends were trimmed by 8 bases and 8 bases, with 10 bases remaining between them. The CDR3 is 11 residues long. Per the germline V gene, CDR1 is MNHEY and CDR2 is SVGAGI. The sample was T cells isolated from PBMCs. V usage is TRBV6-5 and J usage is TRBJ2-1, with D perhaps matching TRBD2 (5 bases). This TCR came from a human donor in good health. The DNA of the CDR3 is TGTGCCAGCGCTCGAGGGTATGAGCAGTTCTTC. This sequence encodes CASARGYEQFF.